The clone carrying this T cell receptor (beta chain) has only one observation. The antigen remains undetermined. A much larger clone is a single base away; this may be a read error. The germline gives CDR1 SQVTM, CDR2 ANQGSEA. There are 13 residues in the CDR3. The data stem from a study of blood T cells in healthy people across ages. Points from the study as a whole: Long-lived and aged donors differed, with more naive CD4+ cells and higher diversity in the long-lived.

Sample-barcoded 5' priming and a J-beta primer mix drove a second PCR of roughly 6 to 12 cycles. Each of the cDNA molecules was tagged by a template-switch adaptor with 12 random nucleotides. TCRdb re-called the 5' RACE reads through MiXCR, storing one row per CDR3 protein. The table includes fewer than 900,000 distinct CDR3 sequences, roughly two fifths detected once. The sequenced sample consisted of blood. The sequence derives from a woman in her sixties or seventies in good health. The chain recombines TRBV29-1 with TRBJ2-3; D is tentatively TRBD1 or TRBD2 (6 bases each). The CDR3 region has the DNA TGCGGCGTTCCAAGCGGCGAGGGGGGTACGCAGTATTTT. Translated: CGVPSGEGGTQYF.